The source of this T cell receptor (beta chain) is a study of blood T cell repertoires in COVID-19. Study information: Collection of acute and convalescent COVID-19 samples took place in the United States, Italy and Spain. The analysed material was cDNA or gDNA that came from T cells, B-cell-depleted T cells, or PBMCs.

Germline values: CDR1 KGHSH, CDR2 LQKENI. The V gene end was trimmed by 3 bases and the J gene end by 7 bases; junction bases not matched to a gene: 14. The CDR3 extends over 19 amino acids. The authors' processing: Nucleated cell number was recorded as an estimate derived from reference gene primer amplification. TCRdb's table, derived via immunoSEQ multiplex PCR, lists solely in-frame clones and lacks some. V, J and clone size are taken as reported in that table, and D and trimming were inferred from the DNA itself. Of 150,000 or so clones in the sample, approximately 84% were seen once. Material for sequencing was peripheral blood. V usage is TRBV18 and J usage is TRBJ2-2; 13 nucleotides match TRBD2. This receptor was identified in a human donor in a cohort sampled during active COVID-19. CDR3: CASSPWTSGSLSNDGELFF. In nucleotides, the CDR3 is TGTGCCAGCTCACCCTGGACTAGCGGGAGTCTCTCGAACGACGGGGAGCTGTTTTTT.